This paragraph reports one T cell receptor (beta chain). This CDR3 contains 15 residues. Germline assignment: CDR1 SGHRS and CDR2 YFSETQ. The trim removed 5 bases at V and 1 base at J, leaving 2 bases unmatched. This entry is derived from a study of blood T cell repertoires in COVID-19. Study in general: COVID-19 samples from acute and convalescent phases originated in the United States, Italy and Spain. PBMCs, B-cell-depleted T cells, or T cells were the source of the cDNA or gDNA that made up the material.

Per the study methods: Reference gene primer amplification gave nucleated cell count estimates. Method: immunoSEQ multiplex PCR; TCRdb's copy keeps in-frame clones and lacks some. V, J and clone size reflect that table, while D and trimming were determined from the DNA. The sample contains 200,000 to 300,000 clones, around 87% of which appear only once. The genes are TRBV5-1 and TRBJ2-2; TRBD1 matches at 10 bases. Sequenced: peripheral blood. The clonotype was recovered from a man between 60 and 70 years old who had recovered from COVID-19. The CDR3 region has the DNA TGCGCCAGCAGGACAGGGGGCGGGAACACCGGGGAGCTGTTTTTT. This translates into CASRTGGGNTGELFF. Using reference TRBV5-1 and TRBJ2-2 for the parts outside the CDR3, the full variable domain is KAGVTQTPRYLIKTRGQQVTLSCSPISGHRSVSWYQQTPGQGLQFLFEYFSETQRNKGNFPGRFSGRQFSNSRSEMNVSTLELGDSALYLCASRTGGGNTGELFFGEGSRLTVL.